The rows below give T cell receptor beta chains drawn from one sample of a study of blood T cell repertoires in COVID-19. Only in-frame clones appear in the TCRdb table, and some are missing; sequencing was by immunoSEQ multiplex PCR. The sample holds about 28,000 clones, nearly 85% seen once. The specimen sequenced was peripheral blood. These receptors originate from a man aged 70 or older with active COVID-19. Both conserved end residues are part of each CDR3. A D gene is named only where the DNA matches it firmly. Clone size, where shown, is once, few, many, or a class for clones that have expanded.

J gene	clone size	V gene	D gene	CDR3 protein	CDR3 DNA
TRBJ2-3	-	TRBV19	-	CASSLASRDTQYF	TGTGCCAGTAGTTTAGCTAGCAGGGATACGCAGTATTTT
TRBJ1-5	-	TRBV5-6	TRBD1	CASSLADRANQPQHF	TGTGCCAGCAGCTTGGCGGACAGGGCTAATCAGCCCCAGCATTTT
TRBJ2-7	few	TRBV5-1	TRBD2	CASSFSGGTAYEQYF	TGCGCCAGCAGCTTTAGCGGGGGGACAGCCTACGAGCAGTACTTC
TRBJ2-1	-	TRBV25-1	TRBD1	CASSPRGQSNEQFF	TGTGCCAGCAGTCCCCGGGGACAGTCCAATGAGCAGTTCTTC
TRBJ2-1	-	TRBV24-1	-	CATSDLGGQPLQFF	TGTGCCACCAGTGATTTAGGAGGACAGCCCCTGCAGTTCTTC
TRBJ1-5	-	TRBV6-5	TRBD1	CASSPDRGNNQPQHF	TGTGCCAGCAGTCCCGACAGGGGGAACAATCAGCCCCAGCATTTT
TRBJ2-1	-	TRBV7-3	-	CASSSSASSYNEQFF	TGTGCCAGCAGCTCTTCTGCGAGCTCCTACAATGAGCAGTTCTTC
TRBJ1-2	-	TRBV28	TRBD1	CASSSTPGQGGYGYTF	TGTGCCAGCAGTTCCACCCCGGGACAGGGGGGCTATGGCTACACCTTC
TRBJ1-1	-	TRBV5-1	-	CASRSRPDRLSAFF	TGCGCCAGCAGAAGCCGACCCGACAGACTTAGCGCTTTCTTT
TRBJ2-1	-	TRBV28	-	CASSLGAQAPYNEQFF	TGTGCCAGCAGTTTAGGGGCCCAGGCCCCCTACAATGAGCAGTTCTTC
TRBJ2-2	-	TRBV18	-	CASSPGAGNTGELFF	TGTGCCAGCTCACCTGGGGCAGGGAACACCGGGGAGCTGTTTTTT
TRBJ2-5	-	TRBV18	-	CASLAGIKETQYF	TGTGCCAGCTTGGCAGGGATAAAAGAGACCCAGTACTTC
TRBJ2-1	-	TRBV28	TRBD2	CASSLLLAGWSYNEQFF	TGTGCCAGCAGTTTATTGCTAGCGGGGTGGTCCTACAATGAGCAGTTCTTC
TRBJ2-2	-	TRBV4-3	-	CASSQQLNTGELFF	TGCGCCAGCAGCCAACAACTAAACACCGGGGAGCTGTTTTTT
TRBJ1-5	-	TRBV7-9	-	CASSFGGALEPQHF	TGTGCCAGCAGCTTTGGTGGGGCTTTAGAGCCCCAGCATTTT
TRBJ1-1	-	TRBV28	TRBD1	CASSYRGEAFF	TGTGCCAGCAGTTACAGGGGTGAAGCTTTCTTT
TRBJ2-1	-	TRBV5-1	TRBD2	CASSLGLSKVNEQFF	TGCGCCAGCAGCCTGGGACTATCCAAAGTGAATGAGCAGTTCTTC
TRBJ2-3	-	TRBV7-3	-	CASSPPGTPDTQYF	TGTGCCAGCAGCCCCCCGGGGACACCAGATACGCAGTATTTT
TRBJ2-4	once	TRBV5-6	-	CASSLEGLGENIQYF	TGTGCCAGCAGCTTGGAAGGGTTAGGGGAAAACATTCAGTACTTC
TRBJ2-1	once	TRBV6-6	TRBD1	CASSLTRQGNEQFF	TGTGCCAGCAGCCTCACGAGACAGGGCAATGAGCAGTTCTTC
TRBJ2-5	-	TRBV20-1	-	CSASSLAVQETQYF	TGCAGTGCTAGTTCCCTAGCAGTTCAAGAGACCCAGTACTTC
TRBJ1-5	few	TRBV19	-	CAASKQGSNQPQHF	TGTGCCGCCTCTAAACAGGGCAGCAATCAGCCCCAGCATTTT
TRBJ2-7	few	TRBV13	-	CASSFRDSYEQYF	TGTGCCAGCAGCTTCAGGGACTCCTACGAGCAGTACTTC
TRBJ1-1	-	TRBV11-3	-	CASTPGQPNTEAFF	TGTGCCAGCACCCCGGGACAACCGAACACTGAAGCTTTCTTT
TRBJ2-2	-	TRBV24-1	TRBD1	CATSDPGTGGPGELFF	TGTGCCACCAGTGACCCCGGGACAGGGGGCCCCGGGGAGCTGTTTTTT
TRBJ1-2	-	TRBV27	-	CASSSLGGRYGYTF	TGTGCCAGCTCCTCCCTCGGAGGGAGGTACGGCTACACCTTC
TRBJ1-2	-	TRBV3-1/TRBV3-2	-	CASSQDTGYGYTF	TGTGCCAGCAGCCAAGATACAGGCTATGGCTACACCTTC
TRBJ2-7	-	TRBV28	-	CASSLVATPYEQYF	TGTGCCAGCAGTTTAGTAGCAACCCCCTACGAGCAGTACTTC
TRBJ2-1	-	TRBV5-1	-	CASSLAGSYNEQFF	TGCGCCAGCAGCTTGGCTGGTAGCTACAATGAGCAGTTCTTC
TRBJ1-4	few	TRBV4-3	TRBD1	CASSLEKGQGYEKLFF	TGCGCCAGCAGCCTAGAGAAGGGACAGGGATATGAAAAACTGTTTTTT
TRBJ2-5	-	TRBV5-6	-	CASFELPYQETQYF	TGTGCCAGCTTTGAGCTCCCGTACCAAGAGACCCAGTACTTC
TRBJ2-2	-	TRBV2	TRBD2	CASSPGRGFGELFF	TGTGCCAGCAGCCCGGGGAGGGGTTTCGGGGAGCTGTTTTTT
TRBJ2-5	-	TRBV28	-	CASRAQGGQETQYF	TGTGCCAGCAGAGCTCAGGGGGGCCAAGAGACCCAGTACTTC
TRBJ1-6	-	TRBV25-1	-	CASSVGGRSSPLHF	TGTGCCAGCAGTGTGGGGGGTCGGTCATCACCCCTCCACTTT
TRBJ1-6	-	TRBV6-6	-	CASSIDSNSPLHF	TGTGCCAGCAGTATCGACAGCAATTCACCCCTCCACTTT
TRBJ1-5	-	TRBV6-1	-	CASSEARRQPQHF	TGTGCCAGCAGTGAAGCCAGGCGTCAGCCCCAGCATTTT
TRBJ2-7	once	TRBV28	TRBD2	CASSPPGLAGEQYF	TGTGCCAGCAGTCCCCCGGGACTAGCGGGGGAGCAGTACTTC
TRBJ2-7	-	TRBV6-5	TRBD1	CASSYSAGTGIYEQYF	TGTGCCAGCAGTTACAGTGCCGGGACAGGCATCTACGAGCAGTACTTC
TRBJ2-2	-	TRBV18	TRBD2	CASSPRLAGAPGGTGELFF	TGTGCCAGCTCACCAAGACTAGCGGGGGCCCCAGGGGGCACCGGGGAGCTGTTTTTT
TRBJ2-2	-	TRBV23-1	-	CASTPVGELFF	TGCGCCAGCACCCCCGTGGGGGAGCTGTTTTTT
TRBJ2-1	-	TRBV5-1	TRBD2	CASSRTSGGAGSYNEQFF	TGCGCCAGCAGCCGGACTAGCGGGGGGGCCGGGTCCTACAATGAGCAGTTCTTC
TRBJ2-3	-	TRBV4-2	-	CASSQGPAGLSTDTQYF	TGTGCCAGCAGCCAAGGGCCAGCGGGCCTAAGCACAGATACGCAGTATTTT
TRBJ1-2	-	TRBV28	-	CASVTGNYGYTF	TGTGCCAGTGTTACGGGAAACTATGGCTACACCTTC
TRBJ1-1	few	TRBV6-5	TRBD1	CASRGGDRNEAFF	TGTGCCAGCAGGGGGGGGGACAGGAATGAAGCTTTCTTT
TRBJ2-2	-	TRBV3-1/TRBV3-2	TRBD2	CASSRLAGESFGELFF	TGTGCCAGCAGCCGATTAGCGGGGGAGTCCTTCGGGGAGCTGTTTTTT
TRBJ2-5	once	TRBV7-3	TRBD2	CASSSSGGTLETQYF	TGTGCCAGCAGCTCTAGCGGGGGGACTCTAGAGACCCAGTACTTC
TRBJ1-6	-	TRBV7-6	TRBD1	CASSVWDSSNSPLHF	TGTGCCAGCAGCGTATGGGACAGTTCCAATTCACCCCTCCACTTT
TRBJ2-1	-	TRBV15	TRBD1	CATSREGQGAYNEQFF	TGTGCCACCAGCAGAGAGGGACAGGGGGCTTACAATGAGCAGTTCTTC
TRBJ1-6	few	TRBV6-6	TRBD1	CASSSGGTGGPSPLHF	TGTGCCAGCAGTTCCGGCGGGACAGGGGGTCCTTCACCCCTCCACTTT
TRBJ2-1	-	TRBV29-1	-	CSVVEVNEQFF	TGCAGCGTTGTTGAGGTTAATGAGCAGTTCTTC
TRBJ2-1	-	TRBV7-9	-	CASSPKLRVGDEQFF	TGTGCCAGCAGCCCTAAGCTACGGGTCGGCGATGAGCAGTTCTTC
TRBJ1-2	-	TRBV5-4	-	CASSLSRAHYGYTF	TGTGCCAGCAGCTTGAGCAGGGCCCACTATGGCTACACCTTC